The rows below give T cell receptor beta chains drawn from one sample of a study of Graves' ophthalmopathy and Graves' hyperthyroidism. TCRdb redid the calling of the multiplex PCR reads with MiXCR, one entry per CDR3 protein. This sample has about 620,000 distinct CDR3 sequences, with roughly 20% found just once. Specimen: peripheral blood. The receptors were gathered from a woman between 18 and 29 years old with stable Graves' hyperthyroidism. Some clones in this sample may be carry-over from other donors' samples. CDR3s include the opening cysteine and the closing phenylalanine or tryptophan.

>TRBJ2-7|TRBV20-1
CSARDGAGLYEQYF
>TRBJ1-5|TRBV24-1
CATSAGIRGEPQHF
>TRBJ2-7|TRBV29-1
CSVGDRGSHEQYF
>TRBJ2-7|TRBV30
CAWSVTGTGFGSYEQYF
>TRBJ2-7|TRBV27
CASSSKTGEQYF
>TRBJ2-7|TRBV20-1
CSASIPTGSEQYF
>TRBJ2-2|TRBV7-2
CASSLLSSGVRTGELFF
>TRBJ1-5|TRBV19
CASSFTGPQGVPQHF
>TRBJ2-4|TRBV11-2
CASSLALDRGGRNIQYF
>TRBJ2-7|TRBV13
CASSFTGDEQYF
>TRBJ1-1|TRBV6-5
CASSYSNAGWNTEAFF
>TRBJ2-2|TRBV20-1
CSARAPPGSRTGGTGELFF
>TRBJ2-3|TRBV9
CASSVAGRRTDTQYF
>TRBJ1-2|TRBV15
CATSPILTGSGYTF
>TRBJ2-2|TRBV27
CASRQGWGVQTGELFF
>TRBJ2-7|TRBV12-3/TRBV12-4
CASNTGDRNSYEQYF
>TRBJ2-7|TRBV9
CASSASPGSRYEQYF
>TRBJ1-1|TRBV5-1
CASSFTGAPVLDTEAFF
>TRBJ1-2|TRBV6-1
CASSEAWTGYTF
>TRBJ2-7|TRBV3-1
CASSQRTSGASYEQYF
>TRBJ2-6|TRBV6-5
CASSWALSSGANVLTF
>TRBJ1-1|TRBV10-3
CAIGQGIGCTEAFF
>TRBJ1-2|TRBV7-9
CASSLGSGLHGYTF
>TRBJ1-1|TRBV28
CASSLLEEEVGPTEAFF
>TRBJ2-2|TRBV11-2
CATPRVGSANTGELFF
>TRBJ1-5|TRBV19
CASTTDRIHQPQHF
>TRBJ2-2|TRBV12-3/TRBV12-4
CASSSIGGLNTGELFF
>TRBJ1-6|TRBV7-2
CASSLLSPRDNSPLHF
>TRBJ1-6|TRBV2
CASSGELNSPLHF
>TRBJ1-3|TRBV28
CASLFRAADGNTIYF
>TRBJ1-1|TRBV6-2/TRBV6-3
CASSVILKDTEAFF
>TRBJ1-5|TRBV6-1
CASSRGGGLGYQPQHF
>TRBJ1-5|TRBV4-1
CASSQVFPGTGASYSNQPQHF
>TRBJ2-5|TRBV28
CASSFPSSSGGETKYF
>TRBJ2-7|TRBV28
CASSLDQVSYEQYF
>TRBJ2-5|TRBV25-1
CASSEWAEETQYF
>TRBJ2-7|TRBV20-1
CSARAALASEQYF
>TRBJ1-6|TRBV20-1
CSARHSRAASSYNSPLHF
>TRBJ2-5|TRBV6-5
CASSYVGDREETQYF
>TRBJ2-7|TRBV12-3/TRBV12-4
CASRRDRVGSNEQYF
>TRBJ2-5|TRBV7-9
CASSAGDAQETQYF
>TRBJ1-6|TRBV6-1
CASRTAGGSSPLHF
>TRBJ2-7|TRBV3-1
CASGGAGSSYEQYF
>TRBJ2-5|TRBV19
CASSIDWRKETQYF
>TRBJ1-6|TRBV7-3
CASGPLRGPLHF
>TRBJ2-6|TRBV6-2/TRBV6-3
CASGTGTGAYSGASVLTF
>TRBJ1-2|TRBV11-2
CASSSQGGTGGAGGYTF
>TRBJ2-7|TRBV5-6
CASSSTRLAGPPGYF
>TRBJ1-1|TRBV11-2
CASSDGQGGQTEAFF
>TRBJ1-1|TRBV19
CASSITGTRMNTEAFF
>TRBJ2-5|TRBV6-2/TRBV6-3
CASSIRDHQETQYF
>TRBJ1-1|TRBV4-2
CASSQDLGQEAFF
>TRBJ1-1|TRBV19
CASSSTGLNTEAFF
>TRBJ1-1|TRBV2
CASSDSEMNTEAFF
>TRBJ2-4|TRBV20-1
CSAPPGQGDGKNIQYF
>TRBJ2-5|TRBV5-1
CASSRRAGMQETQYF
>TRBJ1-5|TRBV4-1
CASSQEWGRPQHF
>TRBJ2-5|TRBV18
CTSSPDLAGGGETQYF
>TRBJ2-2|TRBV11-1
CASSIGGTGERFF